These 21 T cell receptor beta chains originate from one sample sequenced in a study of T-cell reconstitution after alpha-beta-depleted transplantation in children. Unique molecular identifiers were used to barcode this TCRbeta library. TCRdb reanalysed the PCR reads using MiXCR and keeps one entry per CDR3 protein. The table lists roughly 790,000 distinct CDR3 sequences, around 15% of them singletons. Sequenced material: PBMCs, mostly from graft donor cells, taken 360 days after TCRalphabeta/CD19-depleted stem cell transplant. These receptors all come from a male patient younger than 18 who had a stem cell transplant for acute lymphoblastic leukemia, so the T cells may come from the graft donor.

The V and J genes are TRBV11-2 and TRBJ2-1; TRBD2 matches at 14 bases. V trimming: 5 bases; J trimming: 6 bases; junction bases outside the gene matches: 15. In germline, CDR1 is SGHAT, CDR2 FQNNGV. The CDR3 contains 19 residues. In DNA form, the CDR3 reads TGTGCCAGCAGCACATCCCGCGGGACTAGCGGGAGACCCGGCAATGAGCAGTTCTTC. Protein sequence: CASSTSRGTSGRPGNEQFF. Together with reference TRBV11-2 and TRBJ2-1, the CDR3 gives the full variable domain: EAGVAQSPRYKIIEKRQSVAFWCNPISGHATLYWYQQILGQGPKLLIQFQNNGVVDDSQLPKDRFSAERLKGVDSTLKIQPAKLEDSAVYLCASSTSRGTSGRPGNEQFFGPGTRLTVL.

The chain couples TRBV24-1 to TRBJ2-3, with 7 bases lining up with TRBD1. J was trimmed by 0 bases and V by 3 bases; bases with no gene match: 8. This CDR3 is 17 amino acids long. Germline V CDR1 and CDR2: KGHDR, SFDVKD. The CDR3 loop is CATSDRRPGQSTDTQYF. The DNA of the CDR3 is TGTGCCACCAGTGATCGCCGCCCGGGACAGAGCACAGATACGCAGTATTTT.

This clonotype has ten or more counts. The V call is TRBV12-3 or TRBV12-4, the J call TRBJ2-2; D is perhaps TRBD2 (6 bases). Trimming left V 4 bases short and J 5 bases short, with 11 bases between. CDR3 size: 14 residues. CDR3: CASSSGTATGELFF. The CDR3 DNA is TGTGCCAGCAGTTCCGGGACTGCGACCGGGGAGCTGTTTTTT.

This clonotype showed up just a few times. CDR3 sequence reads: CASSLGHATGELFF. The CDR3 nucleotides read TGTGCCAGCAGTTTAGGACACGCCACCGGGGAGCTGTTTTTT. The V call is TRBV12-3 or TRBV12-4, the J call TRBJ2-2; D call uncertain. The CDR3 runs to 14 residues. Trimming took off 1 base at V and 4 bases at J, with 7 bases between the two ends.

Only a few counts were recorded for this clonotype. The V gene is TRBV11-1, the J gene TRBJ2-5, with D tentatively TRBD1 (6 bases). This CDR3 region has 15 residues. V was clipped by 4 bases and J by 1 base, with 13 bases between them. The germline gives CDR1 SGHAT, CDR2 FQDESV (reference sequence). In DNA, the CDR3 is TGTGCCAGCAGCTCGTCGGACAGCCTCCAAGAGACCCAGTACTTC. Translating gives CASSSSDSLQETQYF.

This chain joins TRBV10-3 and TRBJ2-3; TRBD2 matches at 11 bases. This CDR3 comprises 16 residues. Trimming took 1 base from V and 5 from J; bases not matched to a gene: 5. Germline lookup yields CDR1 ENHRY and CDR2 SYGVKD. CDR3 in amino acids: CAISELAGGRGDTQYF. CDR3 sequence (DNA): TGTGCCATCAGTGAGTTAGCGGGAGGGCGGGGAGATACGCAGTATTTT.

The chain combines TRBV29-1 with TRBJ1-6; D unresolved. Trimming shortened V by 6 bases and J by 0 bases, and 9 bases separated the two germline ends. CDR1 and CDR2 from the germline V gene are SQVTM and ANQGSEA. The CDR3 is 14 amino acids. DNA of the CDR3: TGCAGCGTGACGGATAGCTCCTATAATTCACCCCTCCACTTT. Protein: CSVTDSSYNSPLHF.

CDR3 bases: TGTGCCAGCAAGTCCCTAAAAAACATTCAGTACTTC. Its translation: CASKSLKNIQYF. The genes are TRBV12-3 or TRBV12-4 and TRBJ2-4; D is unclear. CDR3 length: 12 amino acids. Trimming cost V 7 bases and J 4 bases, with 8 bases left between them.

The V gene is TRBV3-1, the J gene TRBJ2-7; D is perhaps TRBD2 (6 bases). Deletions cut 8 bases from V and 2 bases from J, with 28 bases between. Germline lookup yields CDR1 LGHDT and CDR2 YNNKEL (reference sequence). This CDR3 spans 18 amino acids. The CDR3 sequence: CASSKRAPGSPSPYEQYF. CDR3 nucleotide sequence: TGTGCCAGCTCGAAGCGGGCTCCCGGGAGCCCAAGTCCCTACGAGCAGTACTTC.

The chain is built from TRBV5-1 and TRBJ2-7; D gene ambiguous. The CDR3 extends over 14 amino acids. From germline, CDR1 is SGHRS and CDR2 YFSETQ. V was shortened by 4 bases and J by 1 base, with 12 bases between the two germline ends. The CDR3 DNA sequence: TGCGCCAGCAGCGGAGAGGAGTTATCCTACGAGCAGTACTTC. It encodes CASSGEELSYEQYF.

The gene calls are TRBV15 and TRBJ2-3; D may be TRBD1 or TRBD2 (6 bases each). There are 15 residues in the CDR3. V was trimmed by 3 bases and J by 5 bases, leaving 15 bases between them. The germline V gene has CDR1 LNHNV and CDR2 YYDKDF (reference sequence). CDR3 amino acids: CATSSKGDSIDTQYF. The DNA for the CDR3 is TGTGCCACCAGCAGCAAGGGGGACTCGATAGATACGCAGTATTTT.

This clonotype was seen a few times. The CDR3 DNA follows: TGTGCCAGCAGCTTAAGACTTGGGGAGACAGGAAATATCGGGGAGCTGTTTTTT. It translates to CASSLRLGETGNIGELFF. This chain uses TRBV11-2 with TRBJ2-2; possible D gene TRBD1, 6 bases. The CDR3 length is 18 residues. Germline assignment: CDR1 SGHAT and CDR2 FQNNGV. V lost 2 bases, J lost 7 bases, and 23 bases lay in between.

The sample holds a few counts of this clonotype. The chain couples TRBV5-1 to TRBJ2-7, with TRBD1 as a possible D gene (5 bases). The CDR3 consists of 15 residues. CDR1 SGHRS and CDR2 YFSETQ come from the germline V gene. V lost 0 bases and J 5 bases, leaving 15 bases between the germline ends. CDR3 bases: TGCGCCAGCAGCTTGGACTTACCAGGGCCCCACGAGCAGTACTTC. It codes for CASSLDLPGPHEQYF.

This clonotype was observed a few times. The chain is built from TRBV6-1 and TRBJ1-1, with a tentative D call TRBD1 (6 bases). This CDR3 region has 13 residues. Germline CDR1 reads MNHNS; CDR2 reads SASEGT. Trimming shortened V by 6 bases and J by 0 bases, and 8 bases separated the two germline ends. The chain's CDR3 is CASRGQLNTEAFF. In nucleotides, the CDR3 is TGTGCCAGCAGAGGACAGTTGAACACTGAAGCTTTCTTT.

This clonotype has a handful of counts. This sequence joins TRBV6-5 and TRBJ2-2, with TRBD2 matching 13 bases. Trimming cost V 7 bases and J 1 base; bases outside gene matches: 9. Germline-derived CDR1 and CDR2 are MNHEY and SVGAGI. CDR3 length equals 18 residues. The CDR3 reads CASNTSTSGRLNTGELFF. CDR3 DNA sequence: TGTGCCAGCAATACCTCGACTAGCGGGAGGCTGAACACCGGGGAGCTGTTTTTT.

A few counts support this clonotype. This rearrangement joins TRBV21-1 to TRBJ2-1. TRBV21-1 is listed as a pseudogene. CDR3 length: 14 amino acids. The CDR3 DNA is TGTGCCAGCAGCAAAGTGCATCTGGCTAATGAGCAGTTCTTC. This encodes CASSKVHLANEQFF.

This clonotype was seen a few times. CDR3 residues: CASKAFPGNTEAFF. The CDR3 coding sequence is TGTGCCAGCAAGGCATTTCCCGGGAACACTGAAGCTTTCTTT. The chain uses TRBV12-3 or TRBV12-4 and TRBJ1-1; D unclear. The CDR3 totals 14 residues. V gave up 7 bases and J gave up 1 base, with 13 bases separating them.

This clonotype was detected many times. The chain joins TRBV7-9 to TRBJ2-7; D remains unclear. This CDR3 has 12 residues. Trimming shortened V by 3 bases and J by 6 bases, and 9 bases separated the two germline ends. Germline-derived CDR1 and CDR2 are SEHNR and FQNEAQ (reference sequence). The chain's CDR3 is CASSFIDLEQYF. CDR3 nucleotide sequence: TGTGCCAGCAGCTTTATCGACCTCGAGCAGTACTTC.

The V and J genes are TRBV21-1 and TRBJ2-7. TRBV21-1 constitutes a pseudogene. CDR3 length: 18 residues. The CDR3 reads CASSKVRGNTDQASEQYF. As DNA, the CDR3 is TGTGCCAGCAGCAAAGTTCGGGGAAATACCGATCAGGCGAGCGAGCAGTACTTC.

V usage is TRBV12-3 or TRBV12-4 and J usage is TRBJ1-3; 8 bases align to TRBD1. Trimming removed 1 base from V and 2 bases from J; junction bases left unmatched: 7. This CDR3 is 17 amino acids long. For the CDR3, the DNA is TGTGCCAGCAGTTTAGGTCAGACAGGGGCGACTGGAAACACCATATATTTT. Encoded protein: CASSLGQTGATGNTIYF.

The chain carries TRBV5-6 and TRBJ2-3, with D possibly being TRBD2 (7 bases). Germline-derived CDR1 and CDR2 are SGHDT and YYEEEE. The CDR3 is 15 amino acids. V gave up 1 base and J gave up 8 bases, with 17 bases separating them. CDR3 DNA: TGTGCCAGCAGCTTGTCTATTCGAGGGGGGGGTACGCAGTATTTT. Translating gives CASSLSIRGGGTQYF.